This TCR beta chain was identified in a study of T cells in Graves' hyperthyroidism and ophthalmopathy. Template material for amplifying TCR beta CDR3 regions consisted of RNA transcripts. Primed by the HTBI set, a first-round RT-PCR was run on the TCR CDR3. One entry per CDR3 protein results from TCRdb running MiXCR on the multiplex PCR reads. Here the sample spans around 600,000 distinct CDR3 sequences, more than 12% being singletons. Clinicians diagnosed patients from clinical symptoms, serum thyroxine and TRAb, thyroid ultrasound and orbital computed tomography. Trimming removed 1 base at V and 6 bases at J, with 13 bases between. Per germline, CDR1 MGHRA and CDR2 YSYEKL. The CDR3 length is 14 residues.

The sample was blood. This clonotype was obtained from a woman in her forties or fifties with Graves' ophthalmopathy. The chain combines TRBV4-1 with TRBJ2-7; either TRBD1 or TRBD2 may fit D (5 bases each). The CDR3 is CASSQVGTEGEQYF. Written as DNA, the CDR3 is TGCGCCAGCAGCCAAGTCGGGACGGAAGGCGAGCAGTACTTC.